Sequencing of this T cell receptor beta chain was carried out in a study of blood T cell repertoires in COVID-19 (dated by TCRdb to 2020 to 2022). General notes on the study: Collaborator samples came from the United States, Italy and Spain and covered acute and convalescent phases of COVID-19. The dataset comprised deeply sampled blood TCRbeta repertoires from subjects exposed to, actively infected with, or recovered from COVID-19. A de-identified subject ID, COVID-19 status, age in years and sex were almost always included in the sample metadata. The repertoires were made available in a free public database intended to serve as a resource for research on the immune response to SARS-CoV-2. Where available, HLA class I and class II types were obtained from metadata supplied by the sample provider rather than from assay-based typing. The material from the prospective study consisted of cDNA or gDNA derived from T cells, B-cell-depleted T cells, or PBMCs. The samples were drawn from two sources: the first 160 participants of the ongoing ImmuneRACE study, and 1,000 to 1,500 subjects contributed by 6 global collaborators.

A remark on this clone: Its binding antigen is unknown. No much larger clonotype is one base removed from it; base qualities were not supplied.

Based on the germline V gene, the CDR1 and CDR2 sequences are SGHTA and FQGNSA. Unmatched junction bases come to 4, with V trimmed by 2 bases and J by 6 bases. The CDR3 goes from the cysteine to the phenylalanine over 15 residues. The DNA shown is the 45-base CDR3, in frame from base 1. Results and caveats for the whole study, not just this receptor: Clinical and demographic metadata were provided uncurated, with the amount varying by source and participant.

In the prospective study, participants were about 18 to 95 years old, resided in about two dozen geographic areas of the United States, and were enrolled through a virtual design. In the prospective study, cohorts were assigned on the basis of participant-reported clinical history obtained from a screening survey and a study questionnaire. Exposed participants had been in contact, within 2 weeks of entering the study, with a person who had a PCR-confirmed or clinician-diagnosed case of COVID-19. In the prospective study, mobile phlebotomists collected whole blood, serum and a nasopharyngeal or oropharyngeal swab from each participant. Over a roughly 2-month period, participants in the prospective study had the option of providing additional blood draws and questionnaires. Before DNA extraction, blood samples from the prospective study were shipped at room temperature or frozen. TCRbeta CDR3 regions were amplified from genomic DNA by means of the immunoSEQ Assay, a bias-controlled multiplex PCR. In the authors' own workflow: Nucleated cell counts per sample were estimated from amplification of reference gene primers within the assay. To quantify the absolute abundance of each unique TCRbeta CDR3 rearrangement, sequence reads were collapsed and filtered. For each sample, productive Simpson clonality was calculated as the square root of Simpson's diversity index over productive rearrangements. Sourced from immuneACCESS, this table was stored by TCRdb with only in-frame sequences that have V and J called. A share of the clones is absent; for the studies checked, an unresolved V gene accounts for under half, and the remainder has no known explanation. V and J calls and clone size come straight from that table; D and trimming were deduced from the DNA. The sample records fewer than 250,000 clones, 83% of which are singletons. Around 4.6% of the sample goes to the ten largest clones.

Here the chain combines TRBV7-2 and TRBJ1-4; TRBD1 agrees with 9 junctional bases. Sample: PBMCs or T cells enriched from blood (not recorded which). This receptor was identified in a woman in her 50s who had been exposed to COVID-19. CDR3 region: CASSLNRGLDEKLFF. The nucleotide sequence is given as TGTGCCAGCAGCTTAAACAGGGGGCTGGATGAAAAACTGTTTTTT.